The 12 T cell receptor beta chains reported below all come from one sample, sequenced in a study of early T cells in non-severe SARS-CoV-2 infection. TCRdb re-called the 5' RACE reads with MiXCR, one entry per CDR3 protein. The table lists about 36,000 distinct CDR3 sequences, less than 5% of them singletons, with roughly 10% in the top ten. The specimen sequenced was whole blood. These receptors all stem from an adult who was a healthcare worker with PCR-confirmed SARS-CoV-2 infection or an uninfected control (not recorded which).

This clonotype was picked up many times. The chain joins TRBV21-1 to TRBJ2-5. TRBV21-1 is noted as a pseudogene. CDR3 length: 10 amino acids. CDR3 in amino acids: CASSKCPQYF. The CDR3 nucleotides are TGTGCCAGCAGCAAATGTCCCCAGTACTTC.

This clonotype was seen repeatedly, ten times or more. The chain couples TRBV3-1 to TRBJ1-5; no firm D call. Germline V CDR1 and CDR2: LGHDT, YNNKEL (reference sequence). With 4 bases removed from V and 2 bases from J, the gap between germline ends came to 9 bases. CDR3 length: 14 amino acids. The CDR3 reads CASSPARGNQPQHF. The CDR3 DNA follows: TGTGCCAGCAGCCCGGCAAGGGGCAATCAGCCCCAGCATTTT.

This clonotype showed up just a few times. This sequence joins TRBV5-6 and TRBJ2-7, with 7 positions matching TRBD2. V shed 0 bases, J shed 4 bases, and the junction held 1 base outside the gene matches. CDR3 length: 13 amino acids. The germline gives CDR1 SGHDT, CDR2 YYEEEE. As DNA, the CDR3 is TGTGCCAGCAGCTTGGCCGGGAGGTACGAGCAGTACTTC. It yields the protein CASSLAGRYEQYF.

This chain connects TRBV5-5 to TRBJ2-5; D uncertain. The CDR3 is 14 amino acids. Per the germline V gene, CDR1 is SGHKS and CDR2 is YYEKEE (reference sequence). V was cut by 0 bases and J by 2 bases, with 8 bases left in between. The CDR3 nucleotides are TGTGCCAGCAGCTTGGCGGCAGCGCAAGAGACCCAGTACTTC. Protein sequence: CASSLAAAQETQYF.

This clonotype was seen ten or more times. The chain couples TRBV28 to TRBJ1-5; tentative D call: TRBD1 (5 bases). This CDR3 is built from 15 residues. Deletions cut 7 bases from V and 4 bases from J, with 17 bases between. CDR1 MDHEN and CDR2 SYDVKM come from the germline V gene. In DNA form, the CDR3 reads TGTGCCAGCAACTCCGGGACCGCGGGAAATCAGCCCCAGCATTTT. This sequence encodes CASNSGTAGNQPQHF. The whole variable domain, filled in from reference TRBV28 and TRBJ1-5, reads DVKVTQSSRYLVKRTGEKVFLECVQDMDHENMFWYRQDPGLGLRLIYFSYDVKMKEKGDIPEGYSVSREKKERFSLILESASTNQTSMYLCASNSGTAGNQPQHFGDGTRLSIL.

This clonotype came up many times. The CDR3 loop is CAWTGAGLAGADEQFF. The DNA of the CDR3 is TGTGCCTGGACCGGCGCCGGACTAGCGGGAGCGGATGAGCAGTTCTTC. The chain uses TRBV30 and TRBJ2-1; 13 nucleotides agree with TRBD2. The CDR3 extends over 16 amino acids. CDR1 is GTSNPN, CDR2 SVGIG, per germline (reference sequence). V lost 4 bases, J lost 8 bases, and 11 bases stayed unmatched. The entire variable domain, with the rest obtained from reference TRBV30 and TRBJ2-1, is as follows: SQTIHQWPATLVQPVGSPLSLECTVEGTSNPNLYWYRQAAGRGLQLLFYSVGIGQISSEVPQNLSASRPQDRQFILSSKKLLLSDSGFYLCAWTGAGLAGADEQFFGPGTRLTVL.

This clonotype was recorded at least ten times. V gene TRBV11-2 combines with J gene TRBJ2-2; no definite D call. V gave up 2 bases and J gave up 3 bases, with 7 bases separating them. The CDR3 totals 14 residues. The germline CDR1 and CDR2 sequences are SGHAT and FQNNGV. CDR3 in amino acids: CASSLFLDTGELFF. The DNA for the CDR3 is TGTGCCAGCAGCTTATTCTTAGACACCGGGGAGCTGTTTTTT.

This clonotype was seen ten or more times. The chain joins TRBV7-2 to TRBJ2-2; TRBD1 matches 7 bases. CDR3 length equals 16 residues. CDR1 is SGHTA and CDR2 is FQGNSA in the germline V gene. The junction had 5 bases not matched to a gene; V was cut back by 3 bases and J by 1 base. The CDR3 loop reads CASSFQTGRNTGELFF. The CDR3 region has the DNA TGTGCCAGCAGCTTTCAGACAGGGAGGAACACCGGGGAGCTGTTTTTT.

Points on this clonotype: A much bigger clone sits one base away, suggesting this may be a read error. This chain connects TRBV7-6 to TRBJ2-7, with D unclear. The germline V gene has CDR1 SGHVS and CDR2 FNYEAQ. The CDR3 length is 13 residues. The ends were cut back, 5 bases at V and 6 bases at J, with 14 bases in the middle. The CDR3 protein is CASSPDALGEQYV. For the CDR3, the DNA is TGTGCCAGCAGCCCCGACGCCTTGGGCGAGCAGTACGTC.

This clonotype occurred many times. The chain links TRBV29-1 to TRBJ2-7; D not certain. V dropped 4 bases and J dropped 2 bases, with 6 bases sitting between them. Germline V gene data show CDR1 as SQVTM and CDR2 as ANQGSEA. This CDR3 has 11 residues. Here the CDR3 reads CSVALTYEQYF. The CDR3 DNA is TGCAGCGTTGCTCTAACCTACGAGCAGTACTTC.

This clonotype was picked up many times. The genes are TRBV7-8 and TRBJ2-7; D is undetermined. The germline V gene has CDR1 SGHVS and CDR2 FQNEAQ. Trimming pared 1 base from V and 2 bases from J, leaving 12 bases between. The CDR3 sequence is 15 residues long. Here the CDR3 reads CASSLGSITAYEQYV. Here the CDR3 DNA reads TGTGCCAGCAGCTTAGGATCAATTACAGCCTACGAGCAGTACGTC.

The chain recombines TRBV27 with TRBJ2-7; 8 nucleotides agree with TRBD1. Germline V gene lookup returns CDR1 MNHEY and CDR2 SMNVEV (reference sequence). Germline trimming cut 6 bases from V and 3 bases from J; bases unmatched to any gene: 10. There are 15 residues in the CDR3. The CDR3 is CASSPMGQAHYEQYF. In DNA, the CDR3 is TGTGCCAGCAGCCCGATGGGACAGGCCCACTACGAGCAGTACTTC.